These 31 T cell receptor beta chains were sequenced from one sample in a study of control samples from healthy donors and cancer patients. Sequencing used immunoSEQ multiplex PCR; TCRdb keeps in-frame clones, though not all of them. This repertoire shows about 89,000 clones, around nine tenths found once; its top ten account for around 21%. The material sequenced was blood. The receptor source for this set is a man younger than 40 in good health.

This clone appeared a single time. The V gene is TRBV5-1, the J gene TRBJ1-4; maybe TRBD1 (6 bases). CDR1 is SGHRS, CDR2 YFSETQ, per germline. V lost 3 bases and J 5 bases, leaving 11 bases between the germline ends. The CDR3 runs 14 residues. The CDR3 region has the DNA TGCGCCAGCAGCTCGGACAGACTGAATGAAAAACTGTTTTTT. It encodes CASSSDRLNEKLFF.

The genes are TRBV7-9 and TRBJ1-4; D may be TRBD1 (5 bases). The length of the CDR3 is 14 residues. V lost 1 base and J lost 7, with 10 bases in between. CDR1 and CDR2 from the germline V gene are SEHNR and FQNEAQ (reference sequence). CDR3 sequence reads: CASSLDRPGEKLFF. The CDR3 region has the DNA TGTGCCAGCAGCTTAGACAGGCCGGGTGAAAAACTGTTTTTT.

The rearrangement joins TRBV24-1 to TRBJ2-3; D might be TRBD2 (7 bases). The germline V and J ends were trimmed by 5 bases and 5 bases, with 16 bases remaining between them. Germline V CDR1 and CDR2: KGHDR, SFDVKD. This CDR3 spans 15 amino acids. The CDR3 loop is CATSVGGPGGDTQYF. CDR3 nucleotides: TGTGCCACCAGTGTCGGGGGGCCGGGGGGAGATACGCAGTATTTT.

The V and J genes are TRBV2 and TRBJ2-5; TRBD2 matches 8 bases. The CDR3 loop spans 13 amino acids. Germline CDR1 is SNHLY and CDR2 is FYNNEI. V was pared by 6 bases and J by 4 bases, with 4 bases of the junction left unmatched. CDR3 loop: CASRAGETETQYF. CDR3 in DNA: TGTGCCAGCAGAGCGGGGGAAACAGAGACCCAGTACTTC.

J is TRBJ1-2 and V is TRBV6-5, with 7 bases matching TRBD1. The junction had 12 bases not matched to a gene; V was cut back by 8 bases and J by 3 bases. Per the germline V gene, CDR1 is MNHEY and CDR2 is SVGAGI. The CDR3 totals 15 residues. The CDR3 here is CASGNTGQADYGYTF. CDR3 in DNA: TGTGCCAGCGGAAACACCGGACAGGCAGACTATGGCTACACCTTC.

The CDR3 is CASSLWGSSYEQYF. CDR3 nucleotides: TGTGCCAGCAGCTTATGGGGTAGCTCCTACGAGCAGTACTTC. This chain joins TRBV7-6 and TRBJ2-7, with D hard to call. V gave up 2 bases and J gave up 0 bases, with 8 bases separating them. The CDR3 runs to 14 residues. The germline CDR1 and CDR2 sequences are SGHVS and FNYEAQ.

The chain employs TRBV7-2 and TRBJ2-5; D is possibly TRBD1 (5 bases). CDR3 length: 13 residues. Germline V gene lookup returns CDR1 SGHTA and CDR2 FQGNSA. Trimming removed 3 bases at V and 3 bases at J, with 8 bases between. DNA of the CDR3: TGTGCCAGCAGCTTTAGCAGGGAAGAGACCCAGTACTTC. It codes for CASSFSREETQYF.

The CDR3 loop is CASNLLAAGETQYF. In nucleotides, the CDR3 is TGTGCCAGCAACCTTCTAGCGGCCGGGGAGACCCAGTACTTC. The rearrangement uses TRBV6-5 and TRBJ2-5; 7 positions agree with TRBD2. CDR1 is MNHEY, CDR2 SVGAGI, per germline. V shed 7 bases and J 5 bases; nucleotides not matched to a gene: 10. The length of the CDR3 is 14 residues.

This chain joins TRBV7-8 and TRBJ1-2; D is perhaps TRBD1 (6 bases). CDR3 length: 13 amino acids. The germline CDR1 and CDR2 sequences are SGHVS and FQNEAQ. V lost 1 base, J lost 4 bases, and 7 bases lay in between. DNA of the CDR3: TGTGCCAGCAGCTTAGGGACAGCCTATGGCTACACCTTC. Residues: CASSLGTAYGYTF. Full variable domain (remainder filled in from reference TRBV7-8 and TRBJ1-2): GAGVSQSPRYKVAKRGQDVALRCDPISGHVSLFWYQQALGQGPEFLTYFQNEAQLDKSGLPSDRFFAERPEGSVSTLKIQRTQQEDSAVYLCASSLGTAYGYTFGSGTRLTVV.

V usage is TRBV19 and J usage is TRBJ1-3; no clear D gene. The CDR3 loop spans 15 amino acids. Per germline, CDR1 LNHDA and CDR2 SQIVND (reference sequence). Trimming left V 4 bases short and J 4 bases short, with 14 bases between. CDR3 DNA sequence: TGTGCCAGTAGTAGTGAACTCTCCAGGGGAAACACCATATATTTT. This sequence encodes CASSSELSRGNTIYF.

This chain links TRBV7-6 with TRBJ2-7; D tentatively fits TRBD1 or TRBD2 (5 bases each). CDR3 length equals 15 residues. Germline CDR1 is SGHVS and CDR2 is FNYEAQ. The V and J ends lost 3 bases and 4 bases respectively, with 16 bases between them. This CDR3 reads CASSFQPGPGYEQYV. The DNA of the CDR3 is TGTGCCAGCAGCTTCCAACCGGGGCCCGGGTACGAGCAGTACGTC.

The V call is TRBV4-1, the J call TRBJ1-3; perhaps TRBD1 as D (6 bases). Germline values: CDR1 MGHRA, CDR2 YSYEKL. The CDR3 has 17 residues. Trimming pared 0 bases from V and 0 bases from J, leaving 12 bases between. The CDR3 spells CASSQDSRGISGNTIYF. CDR3 sequence (DNA): TGCGCCAGCAGCCAAGATTCTAGGGGGATCTCTGGAAACACCATATATTTT.

This clone was seen only once. This sequence joins TRBV10-3 and TRBJ2-3; tentatively, D is TRBD1 (6 bases). The CDR3 contains 13 residues. The germline V and J ends were trimmed by 7 bases and 9 bases, with 17 bases remaining between them. The germline V gene encodes CDR1 ENHRY and CDR2 SYGVKD. Here the CDR3 reads CAITQRSGETQYF. The DNA for the CDR3 is TGTGCCATCACCCAGCGATCAGGGGAGACGCAGTATTTT.

The chain recombines TRBV2 with TRBJ2-1; 11 bases map to TRBD2. V lost 6 bases to trimming and J lost 1 base; unmatched junction nucleotides: 8. Looked up from germline, CDR1 is SNHLY and CDR2 is FYNNEI. This CDR3 region has 17 residues. The CDR3 DNA reads as TGTGCCAGCAGCGGTAGCGGGGGGGCCGGTTCCTACAATGAGCAGTTCTTC. This translates into CASSGSGGAGSYNEQFF.

The gene calls are TRBV7-9 and TRBJ2-3; D is uncertain. Trimming took 2 bases from V and 5 from J, leaving 11 bases between them. The CDR3 extends over 14 amino acids. From germline, CDR1 is SEHNR and CDR2 FQNEAQ (reference sequence). The DNA of the CDR3 is TGTGCCAGCAGCTTATCCCCCCGTCTAGATACGCAGTATTTT. As protein: CASSLSPRLDTQYF.

The chain recombines TRBV2 with TRBJ2-6; 7 bases match TRBD2. V lost 8 bases and J lost 0; bases outside the gene matches: 4. CDR3 length: 15 residues. The germline gives CDR1 SNHLY, CDR2 FYNNEI. CDR3 protein: CASRGRVSGANVLTF. As DNA, the CDR3 is TGTGCCAGCCGAGGGAGGGTCTCTGGGGCCAACGTCCTGACTTTC.

This chain joins TRBV5-6 and TRBJ2-3; D gene ambiguous. CDR1 and CDR2 from the germline V gene are SGHDT and YYEEEE. V lost 1 base, J lost 4 bases, and 4 bases lay in between. The CDR3 totals 12 residues. The CDR3 here is CASSLLADTQYF. CDR3 DNA sequence: TGTGCCAGCAGCTTGCTGGCAGATACGCAGTATTTT.

In regard to this clone: At one boundary the junction diverges from the germline segment, which might be a read error. This sequence joins TRBV7-7 and TRBJ2-1, with 7 bases that match TRBD2. Germline CDR1 reads SSHAT; CDR2 reads FNYEAQ (reference sequence). This CDR3 comprises 14 residues. The CDR3: CASSRDYQYNEQFF. In nucleotides, the CDR3 is TGTGCTAGCAGCCGGGACTACCAATACAATGAGCAGTTCTTC. The full variable domain, in which reference TRBV7-7 and TRBJ2-1 provide the parts outside the CDR3, is GAGVSQSPRYKVTKRGQDVTLRCDPISSHATLYWYQQALGQGPEFLTYFNYEAQPDKSGLPSDRFSAERPEGSISTLTIQRTEQRDSAMYRCASSRDYQYNEQFFGPGTRLTVL.

This chain links TRBV2 with TRBJ1-6, with TRBD1 as a possible D gene (6 bases). V shed 2 bases and J shed 9 bases, with 11 bases lying between them. The germline CDR1 and CDR2 sequences are SNHLY and FYNNEI. The CDR3 covers 14 residues. CDR3 sequence (DNA): TGTGCCAGCAGTGAAAGGGGGACATCTTCACCCCTCCACTTT. As protein: CASSERGTSSPLHF. Combining the CDR3 with reference TRBV2 and TRBJ1-6 gives the whole variable domain EPEVTQTPSHQVTQMGQEVILRCVPISNHLYFYWYRQILGQKVEFLVSFYNNEISEKSEIFDDQFSVERPDGSNFTLKIRSTKLEDSAMYFCASSERGTSSPLHFGNGTRLTVT.

The V and J genes are TRBV7-2 and TRBJ1-2; D is possibly TRBD1 (6 bases). CDR3 length equals 14 residues. Trimming shortened V by 5 bases and J by 3 bases, and 13 bases separated the two germline ends. Germline V lookup: CDR1 SGHTA, CDR2 FQGNSA. In DNA, the CDR3 is TGTGCCAGCAGCCTCGACAGGACGGACTATGGCTACACCTTC. The encoded protein is CASSLDRTDYGYTF.

In regard to this clone: The CDR3 end shows no conserved phenylalanine or tryptophan, and so a read error is likely. The limits of the CDR3 on the DNA are not certain, so only TCRdb's listed CDR3 is given. The chain joins TRBV27 to TRBJ1-2. CDR1 is MNHEY, CDR2 SMNVEV, per germline (reference sequence). The CDR3 is 11 amino acids long, termini counted. The CDR3 spells CASSSRFLKPL.

V gene TRBV7-2 combines with J gene TRBJ1-3; 8 bases fit TRBD1. Per the germline V gene, CDR1 is SGHTA and CDR2 is FQGNSA. The J segment lost 0 bases and the V segment lost 4 bases, leaving 11 bases of the junction unmatched. The CDR3 runs 18 residues. The CDR3 bases are TGTGCCAGCAGCTCACTCTTACGGACAGGGAGCTCTGGAAACACCATATATTTT. It yields the protein CASSSLLRTGSSGNTIYF.

The rearrangement links TRBV6-1 to TRBJ2-3; maybe TRBD2 (7 bases). The germline gives CDR1 MNHNS, CDR2 SASEGT. Trimming stripped 4 bases from V and 0 bases from J, with 14 bases between. This CDR3 contains 16 residues. The CDR3 nucleotides are TGTGCCAGCAGTGTTTACGGGGGGCCCAGCACAGATACGCAGTATTTT. Protein sequence: CASSVYGGPSTDTQYF.

J is TRBJ2-1 and V is TRBV12-5, with D unresolved. V was trimmed by 3 bases and J by 6 bases, leaving 3 bases between them. CDR3 size: 11 residues. Germline V lookup: CDR1 LGHNT, CDR2 FRNRAP. This chain's CDR3 is CASGFGNEQFF. Here the CDR3 DNA reads TGTGCTAGTGGTTTTGGCAATGAGCAGTTCTTC.

The chain is built from TRBV10-1 and TRBJ2-1, with TRBD2 as a possible D gene (5 bases). Germline V gene data show CDR1 as WNHNN and CDR2 as SYGVQD (reference sequence). This CDR3 comprises 14 residues. V was cut by 5 bases and J by 7 bases, with 15 bases left in between. In nucleotides, the CDR3 is TGCGCCAGCAGTCTTGGGAGTTTAGGAAATGAGCAGTTCTTC. Translated, it gives CASSLGSLGNEQFF.

V usage is TRBV10-2 and J usage is TRBJ2-4, with a tentative D call TRBD1 (5 bases). The V end lost 3 bases, the J end lost 13 bases, and 13 bases lay between the germline ends. The CDR3 covers 12 residues. Germline V lookup: CDR1 WSHSY, CDR2 SAAADI. The CDR3 DNA reads TGCGCCAGCAGTGAATTGAACAAGGGGCAGTACTTC. It translates to CASSELNKGQYF.

The rearrangement uses TRBV7-8 and TRBJ1-6, with TRBD1 matching 12 bases. J gave up 9 bases and V 2 bases, and 11 bases lay outside the gene matches. From germline, CDR1 is SGHVS and CDR2 FQNEAQ. The CDR3 contains 18 residues. CDR3 in amino acids: CASSLKGQGAFSGSPLHF. CDR3 sequence (DNA): TGTGCCAGCAGCTTAAAGGGACAGGGGGCTTTTTCGGGTTCACCCCTCCACTTT.

The chain carries TRBV5-4 and TRBJ2-1; maybe TRBD1 (5 bases). Trimming removed 4 bases from V and 5 bases from J, with 10 bases in between. The CDR3 is 13 residues long. Germline V lookup: CDR1 SGHNT, CDR2 YYREEE (reference sequence). The CDR3 nucleotides read TGTGCCAGCAGCCGACAGCGAGACAATGAGCAGTTCTTC. It is translated as CASSRQRDNEQFF.

This clone was observed a single time. The chain combines TRBV29-1 with TRBJ2-7; a possible D gene is TRBD1 (5 bases). The CDR3 length is 14 residues. Germline-derived CDR1 and CDR2 are SQVTM and ANQGSEA. Trimming shortened V by 0 bases and J by 3 bases, and 12 bases separated the two germline ends. CDR3 DNA: TGCAGCGTTGAAGACGGAAGGGGAAGCTACGAGCAGTACTTC. Its protein product is CSVEDGRGSYEQYF.

The V and J genes are TRBV10-3 and TRBJ1-6; TRBD1 aligns across 10 bases. Germline CDR1 and CDR2: ENHRY and SYGVKD. CDR3 length: 13 residues. The V and J ends lost 7 bases and 8 bases, in that order; junction bases with no gene match: 2. Here the CDR3 reads CAINGQGDSPLHF. CDR3 nucleotide sequence: TGTGCCATCAACGGACAGGGGGATTCACCCCTCCACTTT.

This chain connects TRBV19 to TRBJ1-1; D is unclear. Trimming shortened V by 10 bases and J by 8 bases, and 20 bases separated the two germline ends. Per germline, CDR1 LNHDA and CDR2 SQIVND (reference sequence). The length of the CDR3 is 13 residues. This chain's CDR3 is CATQSLNGLEAFF. The CDR3 region has the DNA TGTGCCACCCAGTCATTGAATGGGTTGGAAGCTTTCTTT.